These T cell receptor beta chains were read from a single sample in a study of cytomegalovirus exposure and HLA in healthy donors. Repertoires were generated with immunoSEQ multiplex PCR, while TCRdb's copy carries only in-frame clones and drops some. The sample carries roughly 180,000 clones, 65% to 90% recorded once. The material sequenced was PBMCs. The receptors here all came from a girl between 2 and 10 years old in good health and CMV-seropositive. Both conserved end residues are part of each CDR3. Fields, in order: D gene, V gene, clone size, CDR3 length, J gene, CDR3 DNA, CDR3 protein. The D gene is left open where the match is weak. Size values are once, few and many counts, or a class for expanded clones, and some rows have none.

>NA|TRBV7-8|NA|18|TRBJ2-2
TGTGCCAGCAGCTTAGCGCCCCCCCCTAGCCCTCCCACCGGGGAGCTGTTTTTT
CASSLAPPPSPPTGELFF
>NA|TRBV11-3|NA|14|TRBJ2-7
TGTGCCAGCAGTTTGAGATCAGGGGATACCGAGCAGTACTTC
CASSLRSGDTEQYF
>NA|TRBV30|few|16|TRBJ2-6
TGTGCCTGGAGTGGAACATTTTCCTCTGGGGCCAACGTCCTGACTTTC
CAWSGTFSSGANVLTF
>TRBD1|TRBV7-4|NA|16|TRBJ1-2
TGTGCCAGCAGCCGTCACCATGGACAGGGGAGGTATGGCTACACCTTC
CASSRHHGQGRYGYTF
>TRBD1|TRBV18|NA|15|TRBJ1-2
TGTGCCAGCTCATCTCCCCCGACAGGGACGAGGGGCTACACCTTC
CASSSPPTGTRGYTF
>TRBD1|TRBV2|NA|16|TRBJ1-2
TGTGCCAGCACACGCCACGACAGGGGTAGTAGCTATGGCTACACCTTC
CASTRHDRGSSYGYTF
>TRBD1|TRBV19|NA|13|TRBJ2-2
TGTGCCAGCGGACAGGGGTTTGCCGGGGAGCTGTTTTTT
CASGQGFAGELFF
>TRBD2|TRBV7-6|NA|16|TRBJ2-1
TGTGCCAGCAGCTTAGTTAGCGGGAGGGCCGGCGATGAGCAGTTCTTC
CASSLVSGRAGDEQFF
>TRBD1|TRBV5-1|NA|16|TRBJ1-5
TGCGCCAGCAGCCCGGGGGTAGGGACAGGGCACCAGCCCCAGCATTTT
CASSPGVGTGHQPQHF
>NA|TRBV9|NA|17|TRBJ2-1
TGTGCCAGCAGCGCACAGCCGGGACAAGGCTTCAACAATGAGCAGTTCTTC
CASSAQPGQGFNNEQFF
>NA|TRBV9|NA|14|TRBJ2-3
TGTGCCAGCAGCGTCGACAGCCGCACAGATACGCAGTATTTT
CASSVDSRTDTQYF
>TRBD2|TRBV9|NA|17|TRBJ2-2
TGTGCCAGCAGCATCTACTTAGCGGGAGAGATGGGCGGGGAGCTGTTTTTT
CASSIYLAGEMGGELFF
>TRBD1|TRBV5-3|NA|15|TRBJ2-1
TGTGCCAGAAGCTTCTTGGACAGGGCCCCGGATGAGCAGTTCTTC
CARSFLDRAPDEQFF
>NA|TRBV10-1|NA|13|TRBJ2-5
TGCCCCAGCCACTCTAGCAACGGGGAGACCCAGTACTTC
CPSHSSNGETQYF
>TRBD1|TRBV5-4|NA|17|TRBJ1-2
TGTGCCAGCAGCTATGGACAGGGGTCTCAAAGCCTCTATGGCTACACCTTC
CASSYGQGSQSLYGYTF
>NA|TRBV5-4|once|13|TRBJ2-7
TGTGCCAGCAGCGGCGGCCACCTACTCGAGCAGTACTTC
CASSGGHLLEQYF
>TRBD1|TRBV6-5|few|14|TRBJ1-2
TGTGCCAGCAGCCCCGGGACAGGGGCATCCGGCTACACCTTC
CASSPGTGASGYTF
>TRBD2|TRBV7-2|NA|11|TRBJ2-3
TGTGCCAGCGGGGGGGCAGATACGCAGTATTTT
CASGGADTQYF
>NA|TRBV30|NA|14|TRBJ2-7
TGTGCCTGGAGTGCGCGGGACAGTTCCTACGAGCAGTACTTC
CAWSARDSSYEQYF
>NA|TRBV5-1|NA|14|TRBJ2-7
TGCGCCAGCTCCCCCCTGCGGGAACCCTACGAGCAGTACTTC
CASSPLREPYEQYF
>TRBD1|TRBV2|few|13|TRBJ2-7
TGTGCCAGCACCATGGGGACAGTCTACGAGCAGTACTTC
CASTMGTVYEQYF
>TRBD1|TRBV6-6|NA|16|TRBJ1-1
TGTGCCAGCAGCTCCATTCGACAGGGGTCGAACACTGAAGCTTTCTTT
CASSSIRQGSNTEAFF
>TRBD1|TRBV7-2|NA|17|TRBJ1-2
TGTGCCAGCAGCTTATACCCGGGACAGGGGGCCTCTAGTGGCTACACCTTC
CASSLYPGQGASSGYTF
>NA|TRBV2|NA|11|TRBJ1-5
TGTGCCAGCAGTGAGGAGGGCACCCAGCATTTT
CASSEEGTQHF
>TRBD1|TRBV6-1|NA|14|TRBJ1-1
TGTGCCAGCAGTGTAGACAGGGTCGCCACTGAAGCTTTCTTT
CASSVDRVATEAFF
>NA|TRBV30|NA|13|TRBJ1-2
TGTGCCTGGCAATCATTGACAGGCTATGGCTACACCTTC
CAWQSLTGYGYTF
>TRBD2|TRBV11-2|NA|15|TRBJ2-7
TGTGCCAGCAGCTCAAACGGGGACTACTCTTACGAGCAGTACTTC
CASSSNGDYSYEQYF
>TRBD1|TRBV2|NA|14|TRBJ2-1
TGTGCCAGCAGTCCTGGACAGGGCCACAATGAGCAGTTCTTC
CASSPGQGHNEQFF
>TRBD1|TRBV25-1|NA|12|TRBJ1-4
TGTGCCAGCCACAGGGGGAATGAAAAACTGTTTTTT
CASHRGNEKLFF
>NA|TRBV21-1|NA|14|TRBJ2-3
TGTGCCAGCAGAGAAAGGACTAACACAGATACGCAGTATTTT
CASRERTNTDTQYF
>NA|TRBV6-1|NA|14|TRBJ1-1
TGTGCCAGCAGTGAAAGGATCTCGGGGGGGGAAGCTTTCTTT
CASSERISGGEAFF